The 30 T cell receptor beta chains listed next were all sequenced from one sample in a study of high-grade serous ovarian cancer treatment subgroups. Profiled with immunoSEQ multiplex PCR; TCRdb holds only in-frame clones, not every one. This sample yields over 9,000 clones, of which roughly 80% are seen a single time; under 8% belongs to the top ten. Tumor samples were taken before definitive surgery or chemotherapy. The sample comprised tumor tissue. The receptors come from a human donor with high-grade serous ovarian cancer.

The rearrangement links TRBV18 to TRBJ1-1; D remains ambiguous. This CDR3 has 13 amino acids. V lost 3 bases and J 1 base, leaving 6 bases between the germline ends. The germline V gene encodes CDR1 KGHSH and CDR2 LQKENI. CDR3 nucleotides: TGTGCCAGCTCACCCTGGGCGAACACTGAAGCTTTCTTT. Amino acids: CASSPWANTEAFF.

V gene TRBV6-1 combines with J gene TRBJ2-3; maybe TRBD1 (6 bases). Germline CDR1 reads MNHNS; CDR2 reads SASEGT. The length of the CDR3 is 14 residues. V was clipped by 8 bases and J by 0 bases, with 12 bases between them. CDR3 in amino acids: CASLTGASTDTQYF. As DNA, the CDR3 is TGTGCCAGCTTGACAGGCGCTAGCACAGATACGCAGTATTTT.

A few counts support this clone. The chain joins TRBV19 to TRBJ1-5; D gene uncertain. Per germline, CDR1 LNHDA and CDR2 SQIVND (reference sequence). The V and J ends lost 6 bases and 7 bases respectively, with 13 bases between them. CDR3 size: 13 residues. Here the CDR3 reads CASRAAGQQPQHF. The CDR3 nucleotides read TGTGCCAGTAGGGCGGCCGGCCAGCAGCCCCAGCATTTT.

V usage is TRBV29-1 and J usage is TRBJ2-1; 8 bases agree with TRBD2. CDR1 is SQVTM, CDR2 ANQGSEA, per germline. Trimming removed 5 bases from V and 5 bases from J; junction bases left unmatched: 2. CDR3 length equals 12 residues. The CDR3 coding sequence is TGCAGCGTTACTAGCGGAAACAATGAGCAGTTCTTC. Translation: CSVTSGNNEQFF.

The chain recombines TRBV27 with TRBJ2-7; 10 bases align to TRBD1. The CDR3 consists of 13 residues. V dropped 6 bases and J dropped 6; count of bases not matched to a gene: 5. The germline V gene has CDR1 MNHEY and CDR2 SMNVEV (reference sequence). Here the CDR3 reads CASSRGQGGEQYF. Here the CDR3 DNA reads TGTGCCAGCAGCCGCGGACAGGGGGGCGAGCAGTACTTC.

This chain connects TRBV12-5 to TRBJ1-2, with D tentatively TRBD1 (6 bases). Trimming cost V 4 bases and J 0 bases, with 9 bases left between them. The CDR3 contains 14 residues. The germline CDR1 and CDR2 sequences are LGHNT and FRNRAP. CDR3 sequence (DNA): TGTGCTAGTGGTTCAGGGGCCTCTAACTATGGCTACACCTTC. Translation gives CASGSGASNYGYTF. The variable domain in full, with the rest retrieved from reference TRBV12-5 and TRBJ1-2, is DARVTQTPRHKVTEMGQEVTMRCQPILGHNTVFWYRQTMMQGLELLAYFRNRAPLDDSGMPKDRFSAEMPDATLATLKIQPSEPRDSAVYFCASGSGASNYGYTFGSGTRLTVV.

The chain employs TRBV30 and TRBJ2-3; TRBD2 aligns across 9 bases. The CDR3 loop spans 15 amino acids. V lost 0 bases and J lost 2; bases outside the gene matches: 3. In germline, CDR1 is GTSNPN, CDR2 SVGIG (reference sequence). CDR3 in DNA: TGTGCCTGGAGTGTTCTAGCGGGGTACACAGATACGCAGTATTTT. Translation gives CAWSVLAGYTDTQYF.

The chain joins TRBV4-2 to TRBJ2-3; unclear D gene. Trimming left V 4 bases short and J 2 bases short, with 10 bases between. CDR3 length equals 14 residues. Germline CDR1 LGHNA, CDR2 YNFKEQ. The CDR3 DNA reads TGTGCCAGCAGCCCGATGGGGTCCACAGATACGCAGTATTTT. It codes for CASSPMGSTDTQYF.

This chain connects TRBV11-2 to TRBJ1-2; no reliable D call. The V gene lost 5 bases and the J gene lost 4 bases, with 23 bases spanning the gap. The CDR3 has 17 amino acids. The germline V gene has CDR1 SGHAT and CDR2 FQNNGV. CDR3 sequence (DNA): TGTGCCAGCAGCCCACTGCCCCGCGGGAGGTTAAGCTATGGCTACACCTTC. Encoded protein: CASSPLPRGRLSYGYTF.

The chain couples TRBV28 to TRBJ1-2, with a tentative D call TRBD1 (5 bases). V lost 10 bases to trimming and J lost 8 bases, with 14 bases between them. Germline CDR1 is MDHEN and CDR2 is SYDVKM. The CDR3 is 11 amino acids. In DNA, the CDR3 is TGTGCCACAGAGGGAGGGGTAGGCTACACCTTC. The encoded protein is CATEGGVGYTF.

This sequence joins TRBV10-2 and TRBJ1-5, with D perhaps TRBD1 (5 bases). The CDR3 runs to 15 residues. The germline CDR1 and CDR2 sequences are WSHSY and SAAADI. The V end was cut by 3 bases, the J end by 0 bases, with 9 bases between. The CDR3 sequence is CASSETTVSNQPQHF. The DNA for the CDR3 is TGCGCCAGCAGTGAAACGACAGTTAGCAATCAGCCCCAGCATTTT.

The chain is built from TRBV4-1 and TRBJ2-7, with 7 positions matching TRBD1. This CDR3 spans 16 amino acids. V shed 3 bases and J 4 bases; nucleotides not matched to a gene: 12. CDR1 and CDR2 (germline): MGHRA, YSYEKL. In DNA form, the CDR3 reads TGCGCCAGCAGCCACGCTTCCGGGACAGCGATATACGAGCAGTACTTC. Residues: CASSHASGTAIYEQYF.

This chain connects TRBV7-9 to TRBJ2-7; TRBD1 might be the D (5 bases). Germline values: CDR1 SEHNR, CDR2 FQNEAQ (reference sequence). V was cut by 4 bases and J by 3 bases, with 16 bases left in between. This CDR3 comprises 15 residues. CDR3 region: CASSSATGHFYEQYF. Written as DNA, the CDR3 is TGTGCCAGCAGCTCAGCCACAGGCCATTTCTACGAGCAGTACTTC.

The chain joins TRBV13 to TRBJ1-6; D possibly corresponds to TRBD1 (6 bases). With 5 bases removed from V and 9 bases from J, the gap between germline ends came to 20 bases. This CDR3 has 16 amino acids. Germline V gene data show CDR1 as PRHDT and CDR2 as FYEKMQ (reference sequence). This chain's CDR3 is CASSVEGGRGVSPLHF. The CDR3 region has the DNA TGTGCCAGCAGCGTCGAGGGGGGCCGAGGTGTTTCACCCCTCCACTTT.

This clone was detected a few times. CDR3 DNA: TGCGCCAGCAGCGGACTAGCGGGCCAAGAGACCCAGTACTTC. Translation gives CASSGLAGQETQYF. The chain joins TRBV5-1 to TRBJ2-5; 11 bases line up with TRBD2. CDR1 is SGHRS and CDR2 is YFSETQ in the germline V gene. V lost 4 bases, J lost 1 base, and 0 bases stayed unmatched. The CDR3 loop spans 14 amino acids.

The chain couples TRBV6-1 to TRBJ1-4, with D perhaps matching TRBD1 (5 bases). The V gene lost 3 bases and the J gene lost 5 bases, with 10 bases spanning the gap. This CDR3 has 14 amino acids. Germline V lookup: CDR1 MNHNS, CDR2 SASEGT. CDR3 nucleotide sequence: TGTGCCAGCAGTGATGTAAGACAGAATGAAAAACTGTTTTTT. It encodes CASSDVRQNEKLFF.

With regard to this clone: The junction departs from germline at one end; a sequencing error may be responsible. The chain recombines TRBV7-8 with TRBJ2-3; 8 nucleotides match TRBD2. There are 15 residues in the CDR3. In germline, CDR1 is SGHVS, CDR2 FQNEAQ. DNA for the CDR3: TGTGCCAGCAGTTTAGGGGGACTAGTAGCAGATACGCAGTATTTT. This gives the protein CASSLGGLVADTQYF.

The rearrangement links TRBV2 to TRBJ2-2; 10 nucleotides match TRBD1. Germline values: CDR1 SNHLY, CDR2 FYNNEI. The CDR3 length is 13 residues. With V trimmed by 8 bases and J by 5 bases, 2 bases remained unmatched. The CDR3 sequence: CASRDRGTGELFF. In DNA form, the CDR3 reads TGTGCCAGCCGGGACAGGGGTACCGGGGAGCTGTTTTTT.

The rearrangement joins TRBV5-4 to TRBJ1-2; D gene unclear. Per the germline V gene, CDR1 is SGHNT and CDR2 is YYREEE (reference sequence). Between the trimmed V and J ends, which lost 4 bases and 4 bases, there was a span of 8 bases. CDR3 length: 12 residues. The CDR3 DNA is TGTGCCAGCAGCGCGAAGGGCTATGGCTACACCTTC. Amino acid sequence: CASSAKGYGYTF.

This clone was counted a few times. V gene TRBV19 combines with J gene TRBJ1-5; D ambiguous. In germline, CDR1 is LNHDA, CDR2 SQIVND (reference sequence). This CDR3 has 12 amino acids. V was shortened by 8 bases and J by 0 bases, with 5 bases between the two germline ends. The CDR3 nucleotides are TGTGCCAGTGGCCCTAGCAATCAGCCCCAGCATTTT. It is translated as CASGPSNQPQHF.

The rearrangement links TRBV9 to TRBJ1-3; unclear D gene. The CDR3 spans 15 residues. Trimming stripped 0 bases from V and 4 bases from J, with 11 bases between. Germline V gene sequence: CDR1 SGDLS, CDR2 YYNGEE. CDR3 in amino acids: CASSVGPMNGNTIYF. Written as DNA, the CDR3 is TGTGCCAGCAGCGTAGGACCTATGAACGGAAACACCATATATTTT.

The CDR3: CASSFRGGDTEAFF. The CDR3 DNA is TGTGCCAGCAGCTTCAGGGGAGGGGACACTGAAGCTTTCTTT. V is TRBV7-9 and J is TRBJ1-1, with D tentatively TRBD1 (6 bases). The CDR3 sequence is 14 residues long. CDR1 SEHNR and CDR2 FQNEAQ come from the germline V gene (reference sequence). Trimming left V 3 bases short and J 3 bases short, with 11 bases between.

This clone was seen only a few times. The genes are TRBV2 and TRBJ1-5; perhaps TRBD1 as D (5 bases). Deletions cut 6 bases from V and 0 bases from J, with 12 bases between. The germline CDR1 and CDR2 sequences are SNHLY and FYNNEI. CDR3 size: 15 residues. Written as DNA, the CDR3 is TGTGCCAGCAGCCAATCGGACATTAGCAATCAGCCCCAGCATTTT. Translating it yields CASSQSDISNQPQHF. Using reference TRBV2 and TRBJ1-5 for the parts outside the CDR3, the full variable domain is EPEVTQTPSHQVTQMGQEVILRCVPISNHLYFYWYRQILGQKVEFLVSFYNNEISEKSEIFDDQFSVERPDGSNFTLKIRSTKLEDSAMYFCASSQSDISNQPQHFGDGTRLSIL.

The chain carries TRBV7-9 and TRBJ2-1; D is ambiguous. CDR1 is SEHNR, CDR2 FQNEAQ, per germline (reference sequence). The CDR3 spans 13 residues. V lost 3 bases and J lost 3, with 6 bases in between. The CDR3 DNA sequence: TGTGCCAGCAGCTTGGGCAGCTACAATGAGCAGTTCTTC. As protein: CASSLGSYNEQFF.

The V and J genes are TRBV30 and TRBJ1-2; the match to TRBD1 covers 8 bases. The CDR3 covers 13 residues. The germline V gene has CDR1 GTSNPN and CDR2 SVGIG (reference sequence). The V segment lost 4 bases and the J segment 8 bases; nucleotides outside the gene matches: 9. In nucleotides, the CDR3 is TGTGCCTGGACCCACAGGGGGGGTTACGGCTACACCTTC. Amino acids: CAWTHRGGYGYTF.

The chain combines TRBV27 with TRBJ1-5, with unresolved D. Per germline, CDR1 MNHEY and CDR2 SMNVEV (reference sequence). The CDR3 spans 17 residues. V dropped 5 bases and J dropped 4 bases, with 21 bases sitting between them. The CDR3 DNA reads TGTGCCAGCAGTCCCCTCTCCCCAAACAGACTAAATCAGCCCCAGCATTTT. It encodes CASSPLSPNRLNQPQHF.

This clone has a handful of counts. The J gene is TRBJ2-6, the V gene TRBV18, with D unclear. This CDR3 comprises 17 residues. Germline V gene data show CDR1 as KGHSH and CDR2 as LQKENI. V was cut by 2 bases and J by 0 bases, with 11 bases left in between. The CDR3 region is CASSPGLQSSGANVLTF. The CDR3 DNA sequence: TGTGCCAGCTCACCAGGGCTCCAATCCTCTGGGGCCAACGTCCTGACTTTC.

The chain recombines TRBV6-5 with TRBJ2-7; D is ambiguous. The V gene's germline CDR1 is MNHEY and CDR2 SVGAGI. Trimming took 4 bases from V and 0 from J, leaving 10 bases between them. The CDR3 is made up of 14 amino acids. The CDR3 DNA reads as TGTGCCAGCAGTTTGCGCCCCAGCTCCTACGAGCAGTACTTC. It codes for CASSLRPSSYEQYF.

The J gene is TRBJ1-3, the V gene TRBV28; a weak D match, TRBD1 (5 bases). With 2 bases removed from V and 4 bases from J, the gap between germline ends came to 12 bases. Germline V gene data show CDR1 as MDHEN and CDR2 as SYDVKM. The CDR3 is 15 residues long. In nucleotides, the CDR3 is TGTGCCAGCAGTTTAAAGGGGCTAGGGGGAAACACCATATATTTT. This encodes CASSLKGLGGNTIYF.

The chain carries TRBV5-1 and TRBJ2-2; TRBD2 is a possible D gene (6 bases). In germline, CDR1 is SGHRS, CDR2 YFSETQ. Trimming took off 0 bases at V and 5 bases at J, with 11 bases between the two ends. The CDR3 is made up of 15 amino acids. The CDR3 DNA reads TGCGCCAGCAGCTTGGTTCAGGCGGGAACCGGGGAGCTGTTTTTT. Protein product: CASSLVQAGTGELFF.